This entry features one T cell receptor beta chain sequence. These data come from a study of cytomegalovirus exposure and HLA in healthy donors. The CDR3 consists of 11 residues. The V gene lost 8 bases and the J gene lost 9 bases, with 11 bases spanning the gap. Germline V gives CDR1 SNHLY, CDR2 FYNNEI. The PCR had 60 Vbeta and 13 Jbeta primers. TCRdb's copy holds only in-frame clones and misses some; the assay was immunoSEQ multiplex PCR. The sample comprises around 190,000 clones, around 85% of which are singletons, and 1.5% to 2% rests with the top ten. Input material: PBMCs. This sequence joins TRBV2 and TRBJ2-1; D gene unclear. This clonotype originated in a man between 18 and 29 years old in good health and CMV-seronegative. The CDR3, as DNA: TGTGCCAGCGCCGACATATCTGAGCAGTTCTTC. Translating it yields CASADISEQFF.